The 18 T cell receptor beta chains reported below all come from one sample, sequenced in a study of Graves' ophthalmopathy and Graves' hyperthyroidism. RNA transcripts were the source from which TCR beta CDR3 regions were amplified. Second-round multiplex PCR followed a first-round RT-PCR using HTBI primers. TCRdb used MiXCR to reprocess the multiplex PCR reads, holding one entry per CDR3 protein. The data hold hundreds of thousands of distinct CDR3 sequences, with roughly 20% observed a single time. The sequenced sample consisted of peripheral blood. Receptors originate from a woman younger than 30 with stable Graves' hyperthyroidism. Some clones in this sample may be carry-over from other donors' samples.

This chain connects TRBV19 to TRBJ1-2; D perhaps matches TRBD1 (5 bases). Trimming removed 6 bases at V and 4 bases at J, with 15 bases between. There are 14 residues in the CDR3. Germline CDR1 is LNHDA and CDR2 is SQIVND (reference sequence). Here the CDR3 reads CASSRGGTLYGYTF. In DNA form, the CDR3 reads TGTGCCAGTAGCCGCGGCGGGACTCTCTATGGCTACACCTTC.

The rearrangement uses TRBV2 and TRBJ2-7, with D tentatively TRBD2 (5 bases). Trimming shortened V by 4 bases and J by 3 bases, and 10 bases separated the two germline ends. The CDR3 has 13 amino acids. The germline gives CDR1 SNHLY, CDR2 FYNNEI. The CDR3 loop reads CASSGEGRYEQYF. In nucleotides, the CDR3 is TGTGCCAGCAGTGGCGAGGGCCGCTACGAGCAGTACTTC.

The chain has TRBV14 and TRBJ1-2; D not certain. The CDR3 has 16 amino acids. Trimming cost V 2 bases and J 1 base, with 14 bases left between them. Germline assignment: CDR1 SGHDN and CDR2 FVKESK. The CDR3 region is CASSQFPGESNYGYTF. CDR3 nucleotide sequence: TGTGCCAGCAGCCAATTCCCGGGCGAGAGTAACTATGGCTACACCTTC.

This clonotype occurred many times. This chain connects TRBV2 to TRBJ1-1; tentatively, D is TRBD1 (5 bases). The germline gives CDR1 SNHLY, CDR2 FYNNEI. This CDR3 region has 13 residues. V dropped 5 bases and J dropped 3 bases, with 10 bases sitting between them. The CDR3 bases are TGTGCCAGCAGTACGACCAGGGACACTGAAGCTTTCTTT. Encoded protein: CASSTTRDTEAFF. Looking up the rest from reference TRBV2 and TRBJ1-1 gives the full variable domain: EPEVTQTPSHQVTQMGQEVILRCVPISNHLYFYWYRQILGQKVEFLVSFYNNEISEKSEIFDDQFSVERPDGSNFTLKIRSTKLEDSAMYFCASSTTRDTEAFFGQGTRLTVV.

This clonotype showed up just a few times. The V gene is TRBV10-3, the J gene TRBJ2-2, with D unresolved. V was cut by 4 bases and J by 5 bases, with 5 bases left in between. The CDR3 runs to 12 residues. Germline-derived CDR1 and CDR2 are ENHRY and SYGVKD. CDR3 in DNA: TGTGCCATCAGTGTGGGGACCGGGGAGCTGTTTTTT. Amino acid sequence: CAISVGTGELFF.

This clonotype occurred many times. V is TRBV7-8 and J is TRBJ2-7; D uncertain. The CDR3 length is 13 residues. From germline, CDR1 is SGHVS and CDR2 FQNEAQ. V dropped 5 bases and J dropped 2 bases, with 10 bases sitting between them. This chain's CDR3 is CASSTWTTYEQYF. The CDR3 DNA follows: TGTGCCAGCAGCACATGGACGACCTACGAGCAGTACTTC.

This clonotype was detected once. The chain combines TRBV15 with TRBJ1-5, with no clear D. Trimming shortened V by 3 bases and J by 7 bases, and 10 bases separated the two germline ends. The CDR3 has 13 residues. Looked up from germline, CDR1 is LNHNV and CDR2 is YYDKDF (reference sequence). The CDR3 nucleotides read TGTGCCACCAGCAGCGAAGGCCACCAGCCCCAGCATTTT. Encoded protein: CATSSEGHQPQHF.

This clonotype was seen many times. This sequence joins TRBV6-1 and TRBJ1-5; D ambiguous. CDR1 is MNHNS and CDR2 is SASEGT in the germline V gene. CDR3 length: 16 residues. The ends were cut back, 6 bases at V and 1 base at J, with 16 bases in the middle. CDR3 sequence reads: CASRTVLVGSNQPQHF. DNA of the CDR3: TGTGCCAGCAGAACCGTTTTGGTTGGAAGCAATCAGCCCCAGCATTTT.

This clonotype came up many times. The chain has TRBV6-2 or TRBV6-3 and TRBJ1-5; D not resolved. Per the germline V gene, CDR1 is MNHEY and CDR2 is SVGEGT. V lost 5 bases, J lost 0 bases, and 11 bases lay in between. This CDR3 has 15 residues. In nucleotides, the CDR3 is TGTGCCAGCAGTCCCCTAGGACGTAGCAATCAGCCCCAGCATTTT. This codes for CASSPLGRSNQPQHF.

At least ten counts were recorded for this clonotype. The CDR3 DNA sequence: TGTGCCAGCAGCGCTGGGACTAGTCGGATACAGACCCAGTACTTC. Encoded protein: CASSAGTSRIQTQYF. The chain uses TRBV9 and TRBJ2-5, with 8 bases identical to TRBD2. CDR1 is SGDLS and CDR2 is YYNGEE in the germline V gene. Trimming at V came to 3 bases and at J to 6 bases, leaving 10 bases not matched to a gene. This CDR3 has 15 residues.

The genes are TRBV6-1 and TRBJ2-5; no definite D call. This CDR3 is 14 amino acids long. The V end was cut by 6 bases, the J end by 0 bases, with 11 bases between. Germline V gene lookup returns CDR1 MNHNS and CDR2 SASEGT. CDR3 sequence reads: CASRLGPYQETQYF. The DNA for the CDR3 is TGTGCCAGCAGGCTTGGGCCGTACCAAGAGACCCAGTACTTC.

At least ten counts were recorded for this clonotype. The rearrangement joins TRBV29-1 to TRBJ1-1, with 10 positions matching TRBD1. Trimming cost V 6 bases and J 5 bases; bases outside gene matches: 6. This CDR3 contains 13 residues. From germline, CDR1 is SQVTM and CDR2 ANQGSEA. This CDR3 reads CSVETGGATEAFF. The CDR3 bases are TGCAGCGTGGAGACAGGGGGCGCGACTGAAGCTTTCTTT. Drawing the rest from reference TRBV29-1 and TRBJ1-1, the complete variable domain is SAVISQKPSRDICQRGTSLTIQCQVDSQVTMMFWYRQQPGQSLTLIATANQGSEATYESGFVIDKFPISRPNLTFSTLTVSNMSPEDSSIYLCSVETGGATEAFFGQGTRLTVV.

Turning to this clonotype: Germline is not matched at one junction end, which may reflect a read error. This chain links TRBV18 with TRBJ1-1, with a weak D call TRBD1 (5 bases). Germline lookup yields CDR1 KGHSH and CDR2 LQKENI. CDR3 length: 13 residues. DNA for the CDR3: TGTGCCAGCTCGCGCGGGGAGGACACTGAAACTTTCTTT. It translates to CASSRGEDTETFF. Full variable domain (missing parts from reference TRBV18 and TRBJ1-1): NAGVMQNPRHLVRRRGQEARLRCSPMKGHSHVYWYRQLPEEGLKFMVYLQKENIIDESGMPKERFSAEFPKEGPSILRIQQVVRGDSAAYFCASSRGEDTETFFGQGTRLTVV.

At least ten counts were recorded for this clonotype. CDR3 region: CASSQTHMAFF. The CDR3 DNA is TGTGCCAGCAGCCAAACCCACATGGCTTTCTTT. V usage is TRBV3-1 and J usage is TRBJ1-1; D unclear. Germline CDR1 LGHDT, CDR2 YNNKEL (reference sequence). This CDR3 is built from 11 residues. Trimming took off 2 bases at V and 11 bases at J, with 9 bases between the two ends.

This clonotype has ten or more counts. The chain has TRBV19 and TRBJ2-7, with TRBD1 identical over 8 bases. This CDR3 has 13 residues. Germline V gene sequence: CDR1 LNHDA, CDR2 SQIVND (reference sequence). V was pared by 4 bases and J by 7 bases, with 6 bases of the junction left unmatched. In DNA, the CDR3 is TGTGCCAGTAGTAGGACAGGGTTTCGGGAGCAGTACTTC. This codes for CASSRTGFREQYF.

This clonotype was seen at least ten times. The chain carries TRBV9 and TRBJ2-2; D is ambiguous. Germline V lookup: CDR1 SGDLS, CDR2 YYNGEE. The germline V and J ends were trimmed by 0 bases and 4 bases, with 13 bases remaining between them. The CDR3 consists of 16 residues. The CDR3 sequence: CASSVVEGKGTGELFF. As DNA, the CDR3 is TGTGCCAGCAGCGTAGTTGAAGGGAAGGGCACCGGGGAGCTGTTTTTT.

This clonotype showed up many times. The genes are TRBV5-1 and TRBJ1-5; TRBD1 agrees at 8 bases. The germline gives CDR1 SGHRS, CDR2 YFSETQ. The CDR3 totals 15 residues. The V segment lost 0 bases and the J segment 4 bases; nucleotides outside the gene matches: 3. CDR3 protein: CASSLGQGINQPQHF. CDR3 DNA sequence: TGCGCCAGCAGCTTGGGACAGGGGATAAATCAGCCCCAGCATTTT.

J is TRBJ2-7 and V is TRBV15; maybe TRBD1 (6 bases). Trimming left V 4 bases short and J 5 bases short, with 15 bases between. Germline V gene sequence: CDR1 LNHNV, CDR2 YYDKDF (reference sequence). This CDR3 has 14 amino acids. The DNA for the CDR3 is TGTGCCACCAGCATGTGGACAGCAGGAGACGAGCAGTACTTC. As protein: CATSMWTAGDEQYF.